This T cell receptor beta chain was profiled in a study of graft-versus-host responses after intestinal transplantation. Study as a whole: Isolated intestinal, liver-intestinal, or multivisceral transplants were what recipients had. Every one of the recipients received anti-thymocyte globulin induction and afterwards took tacrolimus and steroids for about 3 years.

Study findings and constraints: Detected in recipient marrow were GvH clones, some of which were first observed in ileum or blood. Within allografts, high graft-versus-host to host-versus-graft clonal ratios were seen among patients with graft-donor T cell macrochimerism.

This CDR3 has 13 residues. With 3 bases removed from V and 7 bases from J, the gap between germline ends came to 12 bases. Germline-derived CDR1 and CDR2 are MGHRA and YSYEKL. The table came from immunoSEQ multiplex PCR; TCRdb's copy has only in-frame clones and leaves some out. Of fewer than 55,000 clones listed, 85% to 95% were seen once; the top ten hold approximately 0.21%. This clone has only one observation. Its antigen is unknown. This sample comprised unstimulated CD8+ T cells sorted from spleen or lymph node cells, obtained before transplant. The clonotype originates from a human donor who was the organ donor for an intestinal transplant. This sequence joins TRBV4-1 and TRBJ1-1; a possible D gene is TRBD1 (5 bases). CDR3 nucleotide sequence: TGCGCCAGCAGCCAGGGGTCAGGGTTTGAAGCTTTCTTT. Its translation is CASSQGSGFEAFF.